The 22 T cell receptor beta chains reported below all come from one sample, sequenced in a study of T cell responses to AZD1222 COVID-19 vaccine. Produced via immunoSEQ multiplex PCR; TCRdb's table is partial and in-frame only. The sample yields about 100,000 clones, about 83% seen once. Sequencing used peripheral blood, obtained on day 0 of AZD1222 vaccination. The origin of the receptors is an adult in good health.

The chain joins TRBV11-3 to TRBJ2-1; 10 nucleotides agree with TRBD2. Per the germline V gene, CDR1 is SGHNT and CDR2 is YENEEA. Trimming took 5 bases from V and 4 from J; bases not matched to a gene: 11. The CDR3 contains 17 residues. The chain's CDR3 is CASSPGVAGGGYNEQFF. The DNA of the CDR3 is TGTGCCAGCAGCCCAGGGGTAGCGGGAGGTGGGTACAATGAGCAGTTCTTC.

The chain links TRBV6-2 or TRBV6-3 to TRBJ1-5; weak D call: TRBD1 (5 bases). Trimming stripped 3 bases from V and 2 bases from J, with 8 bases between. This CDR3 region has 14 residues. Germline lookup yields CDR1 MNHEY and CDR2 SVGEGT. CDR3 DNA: TGTGCCAGCAGTTATCTACAGGGCAATCAGCCCCAGCATTTT. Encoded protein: CASSYLQGNQPQHF.

The CDR3 region has the DNA TGCGCCAGCAGCCAGAGGACAGGGGTTAGTGGGGAGCTGTTTTTT. This translates into CASSQRTGVSGELFF. V is TRBV4-1 and J is TRBJ2-2; 9 positions match TRBD1. The V segment lost 3 bases and the J segment 8 bases; nucleotides outside the gene matches: 7. Germline CDR1 is MGHRA and CDR2 is YSYEKL. The CDR3 sequence is 15 residues long.

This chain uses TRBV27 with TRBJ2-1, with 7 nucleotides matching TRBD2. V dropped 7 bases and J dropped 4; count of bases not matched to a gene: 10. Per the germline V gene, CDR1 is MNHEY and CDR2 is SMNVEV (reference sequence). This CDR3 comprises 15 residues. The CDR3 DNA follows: TGTGCCAGCACCTCAATCGGGGGGATGTACAATGAGCAGTTCTTC. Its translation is CASTSIGGMYNEQFF.

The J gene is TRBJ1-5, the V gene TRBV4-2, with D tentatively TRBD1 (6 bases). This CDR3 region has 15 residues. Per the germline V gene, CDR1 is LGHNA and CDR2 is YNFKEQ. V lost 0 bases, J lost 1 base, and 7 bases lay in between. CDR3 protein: CASSQDRGSNQPQHF. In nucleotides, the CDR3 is TGTGCCAGCAGCCAAGACAGGGGCAGCAATCAGCCCCAGCATTTT.

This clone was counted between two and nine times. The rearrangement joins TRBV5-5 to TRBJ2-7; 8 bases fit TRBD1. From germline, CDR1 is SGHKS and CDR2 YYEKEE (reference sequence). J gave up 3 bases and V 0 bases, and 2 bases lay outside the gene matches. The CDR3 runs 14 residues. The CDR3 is CASSLVGQGYEQYF. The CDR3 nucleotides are TGTGCCAGCAGCTTGGTAGGACAGGGCTACGAGCAGTACTTC.

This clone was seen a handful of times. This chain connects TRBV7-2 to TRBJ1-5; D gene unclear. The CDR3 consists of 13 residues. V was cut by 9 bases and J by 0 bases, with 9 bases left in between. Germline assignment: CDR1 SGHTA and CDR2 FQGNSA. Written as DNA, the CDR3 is TGTGCCAGTAACACTTATAGCAATCAGCCCCAGCATTTT. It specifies CASNTYSNQPQHF. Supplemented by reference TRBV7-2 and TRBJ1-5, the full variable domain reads GAGVSQSPSNKVTEKGKDVELRCDPISGHTALYWYRQSLGQGLEFLIYFQGNSAPDKSGLPSDRFSAERTGGSVSTLTIQRTQQEDSAVYLCASNTYSNQPQHFGDGTRLSIL.

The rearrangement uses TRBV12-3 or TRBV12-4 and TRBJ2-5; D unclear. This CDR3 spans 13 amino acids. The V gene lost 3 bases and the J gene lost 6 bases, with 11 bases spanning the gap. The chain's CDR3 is CASSLLGLKTQYF. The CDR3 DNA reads TGTGCCAGCAGTTTGTTAGGTTTGAAGACCCAGTACTTC.

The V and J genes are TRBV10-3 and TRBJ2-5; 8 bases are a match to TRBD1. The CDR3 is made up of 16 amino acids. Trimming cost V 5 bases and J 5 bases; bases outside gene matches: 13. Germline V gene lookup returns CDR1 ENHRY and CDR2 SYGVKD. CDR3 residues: CAISQGGQGRSETQYF. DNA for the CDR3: TGTGCCATCAGTCAAGGAGGACAGGGAAGGTCGGAGACCCAGTACTTC.

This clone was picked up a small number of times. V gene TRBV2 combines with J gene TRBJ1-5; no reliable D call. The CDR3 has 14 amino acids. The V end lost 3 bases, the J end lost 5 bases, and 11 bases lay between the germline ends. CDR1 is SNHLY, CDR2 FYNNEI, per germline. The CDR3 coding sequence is TGTGCCAGCAGTGAGGCAGGAAGCTATCAGCCCCAGCATTTT. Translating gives CASSEAGSYQPQHF.

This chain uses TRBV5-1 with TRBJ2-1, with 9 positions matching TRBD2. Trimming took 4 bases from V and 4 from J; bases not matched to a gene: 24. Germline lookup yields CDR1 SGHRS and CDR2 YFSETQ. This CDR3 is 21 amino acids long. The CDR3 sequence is CASSQGLAITTNLPLYNEQFF. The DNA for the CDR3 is TGCGCCAGCAGCCAAGGACTAGCGATTACTACCAATCTACCTTTATACAATGAGCAGTTCTTC.

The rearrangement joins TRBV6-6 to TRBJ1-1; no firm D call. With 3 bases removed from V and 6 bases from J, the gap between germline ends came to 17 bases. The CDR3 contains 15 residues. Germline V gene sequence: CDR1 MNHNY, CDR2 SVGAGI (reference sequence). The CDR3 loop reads CASSYDPKMIPEAFF. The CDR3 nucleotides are TGTGCCAGCAGTTATGACCCCAAAATGATCCCTGAAGCTTTCTTT.

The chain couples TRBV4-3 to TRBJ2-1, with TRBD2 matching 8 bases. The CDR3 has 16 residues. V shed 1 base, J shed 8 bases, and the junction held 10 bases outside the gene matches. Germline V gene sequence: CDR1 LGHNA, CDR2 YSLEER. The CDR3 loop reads CASSQVGSGKQDEQFF. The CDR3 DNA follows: TGCGCCAGCAGCCAAGTGGGTAGCGGGAAGCAGGATGAGCAGTTCTTC.

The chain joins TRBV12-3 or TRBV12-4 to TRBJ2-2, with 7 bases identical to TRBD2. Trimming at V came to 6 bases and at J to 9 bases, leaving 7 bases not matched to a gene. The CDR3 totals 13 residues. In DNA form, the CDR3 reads TGTGCCAGCAGGGGGGGAGGGTACTGGGAGCTGTTTTTT. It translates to CASRGGGYWELFF.

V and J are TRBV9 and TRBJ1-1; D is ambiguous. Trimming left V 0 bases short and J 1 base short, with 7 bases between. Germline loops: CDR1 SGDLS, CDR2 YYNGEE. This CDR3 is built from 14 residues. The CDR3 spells CASSVGLANTEAFF. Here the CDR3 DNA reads TGTGCCAGCAGCGTAGGATTAGCGAACACTGAAGCTTTCTTT.

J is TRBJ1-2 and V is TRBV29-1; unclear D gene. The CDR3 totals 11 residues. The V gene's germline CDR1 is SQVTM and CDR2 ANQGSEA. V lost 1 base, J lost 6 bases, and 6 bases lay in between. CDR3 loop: CSVEGRNGYTF. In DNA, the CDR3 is TGCAGCGTTGAAGGACGTAATGGCTACACCTTC.

CDR3 DNA: TGTGCCAGCAGTGAAAGTCGGGGGGGCACAGATACGCAGTATTTT. Translating gives CASSESRGGTDTQYF. This chain links TRBV2 with TRBJ2-3, with 7 bases lining up with TRBD2. The J segment lost 1 base and the V segment lost 2 bases, leaving 3 bases of the junction unmatched. The CDR3 has 15 residues. From germline, CDR1 is SNHLY and CDR2 FYNNEI.

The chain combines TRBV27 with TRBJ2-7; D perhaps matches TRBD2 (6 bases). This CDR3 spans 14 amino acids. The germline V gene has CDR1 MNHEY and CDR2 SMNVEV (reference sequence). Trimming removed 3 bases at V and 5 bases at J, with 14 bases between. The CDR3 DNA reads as TGTGCCAGCAGTTTTCGCGGGGAATTAAACGAGCAGTACTTC. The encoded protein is CASSFRGELNEQYF.

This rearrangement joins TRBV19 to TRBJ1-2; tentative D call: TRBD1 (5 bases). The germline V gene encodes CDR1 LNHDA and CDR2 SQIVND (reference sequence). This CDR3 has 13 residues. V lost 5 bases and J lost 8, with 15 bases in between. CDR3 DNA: TGTGCCAGTAGTTCGCAGGGAATAGGAGGCTACACCTTC. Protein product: CASSSQGIGGYTF.

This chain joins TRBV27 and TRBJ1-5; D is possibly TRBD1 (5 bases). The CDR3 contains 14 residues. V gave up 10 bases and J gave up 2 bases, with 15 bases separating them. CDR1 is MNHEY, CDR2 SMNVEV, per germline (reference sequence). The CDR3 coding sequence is TGTGCCACCTGGGACCGGGGCGGCAATCAGCCCCAGCATTTT. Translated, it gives CATWDRGGNQPQHF.

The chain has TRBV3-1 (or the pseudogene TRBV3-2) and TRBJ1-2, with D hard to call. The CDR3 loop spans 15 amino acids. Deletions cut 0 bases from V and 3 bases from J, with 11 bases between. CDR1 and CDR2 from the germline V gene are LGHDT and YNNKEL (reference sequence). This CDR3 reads CASSQDLTTHYGYTF. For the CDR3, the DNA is TGTGCCAGCAGCCAAGATCTGACGACCCACTATGGCTACACCTTC.

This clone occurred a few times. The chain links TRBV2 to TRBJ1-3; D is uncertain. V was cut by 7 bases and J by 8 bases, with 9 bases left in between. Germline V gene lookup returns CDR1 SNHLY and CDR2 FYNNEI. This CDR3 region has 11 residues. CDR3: CASIYGDTIYF. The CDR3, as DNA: TGTGCCAGCATCTATGGGGACACCATATATTTT.